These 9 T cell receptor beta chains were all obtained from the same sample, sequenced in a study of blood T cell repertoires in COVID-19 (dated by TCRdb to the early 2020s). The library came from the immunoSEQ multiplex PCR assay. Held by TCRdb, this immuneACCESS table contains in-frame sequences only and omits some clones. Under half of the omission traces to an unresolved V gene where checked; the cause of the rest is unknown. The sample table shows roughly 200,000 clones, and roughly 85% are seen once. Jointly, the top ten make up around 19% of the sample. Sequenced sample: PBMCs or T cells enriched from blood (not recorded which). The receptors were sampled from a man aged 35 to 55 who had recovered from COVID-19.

DNA of the CDR3: TGTGCCAGTAGTATTTCGGTCACAGATACGCAGTATTTT. Amino acids: CASSISVTDTQYF. This chain joins TRBV19 and TRBJ2-3; no firm D call. CDR3 size: 13 residues. The germline CDR1 and CDR2 sequences are LNHDA and SQIVND (reference sequence). Trimming stripped 3 bases from V and 2 bases from J, with 6 bases between. Supplemented by reference TRBV19 and TRBJ2-3, the full variable domain reads DGGITQSPKYLFRKEGQNVTLSCEQNLNHDAMYWYRQDPGQGLRLIYYSQIVNDFQKGDIAEGYSVSREKKESFPLTVTSAQKNPTAFYLCASSISVTDTQYFGPGTRLTVL.

The CDR3 is CASSQAGTGAYGYTF. The CDR3 DNA reads as TGCGCCAGCAGCCAAGCCGGGACAGGGGCGTATGGCTACACCTTC. The genes are TRBV4-1 and TRBJ1-2, with 10 bases identical to TRBD1. Germline V CDR1 and CDR2: MGHRA, YSYEKL. CDR3 length: 15 residues. V was clipped by 1 base and J by 5 bases; unmatched bases: 4.

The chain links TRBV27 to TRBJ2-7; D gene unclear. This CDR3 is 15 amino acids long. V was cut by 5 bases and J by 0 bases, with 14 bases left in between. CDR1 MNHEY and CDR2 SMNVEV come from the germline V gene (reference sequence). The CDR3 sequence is CASSPRPFSSYEQYF. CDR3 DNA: TGTGCCAGCAGTCCCCGCCCATTCAGCTCCTACGAGCAGTACTTC.

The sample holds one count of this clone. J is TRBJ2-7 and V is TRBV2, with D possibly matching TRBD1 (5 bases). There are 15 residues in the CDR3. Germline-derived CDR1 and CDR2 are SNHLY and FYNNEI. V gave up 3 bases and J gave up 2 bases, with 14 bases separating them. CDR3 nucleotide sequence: TGTGCCAGCAGTGACTCCCGGACAAGAACCTACGAGCAGTACTTC. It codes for CASSDSRTRTYEQYF.

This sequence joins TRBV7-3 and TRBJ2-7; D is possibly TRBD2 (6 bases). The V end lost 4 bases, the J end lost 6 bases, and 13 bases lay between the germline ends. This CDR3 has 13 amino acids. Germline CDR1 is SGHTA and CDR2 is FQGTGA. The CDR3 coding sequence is TGTGCCAGCAGCTCGGGGACTGGGAGCGAGCAGTACTTC. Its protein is CASSSGTGSEQYF.

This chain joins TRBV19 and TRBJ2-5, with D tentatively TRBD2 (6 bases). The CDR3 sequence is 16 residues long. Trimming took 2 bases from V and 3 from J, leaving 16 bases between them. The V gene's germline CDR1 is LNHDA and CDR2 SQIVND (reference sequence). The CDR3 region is CASSIIGSGVKETQYF. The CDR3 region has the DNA TGTGCCAGTAGTATAATCGGCTCGGGGGTCAAAGAGACCCAGTACTTC.

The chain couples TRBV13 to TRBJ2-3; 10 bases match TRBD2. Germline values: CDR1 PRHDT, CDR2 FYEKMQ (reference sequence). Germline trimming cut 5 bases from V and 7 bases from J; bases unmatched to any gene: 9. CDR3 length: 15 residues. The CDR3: CASSRLAGEGNTQYF. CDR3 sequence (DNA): TGTGCCAGCAGCCGTCTAGCGGGAGAAGGGAATACGCAGTATTTT.

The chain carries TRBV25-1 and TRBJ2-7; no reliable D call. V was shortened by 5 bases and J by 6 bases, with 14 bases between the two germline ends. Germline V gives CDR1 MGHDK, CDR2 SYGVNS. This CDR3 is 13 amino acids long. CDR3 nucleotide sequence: TGTGCCAGCAGTCTAAACCCCCAAAGCGAGCAGTACTTC. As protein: CASSLNPQSEQYF.

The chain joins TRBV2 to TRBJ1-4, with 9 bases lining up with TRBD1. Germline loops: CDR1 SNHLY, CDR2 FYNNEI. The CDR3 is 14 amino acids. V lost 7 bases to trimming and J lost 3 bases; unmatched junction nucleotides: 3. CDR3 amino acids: CASIRDRANEKLFF. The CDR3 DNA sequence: TGTGCCAGCATCAGGGACAGGGCTAATGAAAAACTGTTTTTT.